What follows are 3 T cell receptor beta chains derived from one specimen sequenced in a study of cytomegalovirus exposure and HLA in healthy donors. PCR primers comprised 60 Vbeta and 13 Jbeta primers. Generated by immunoSEQ multiplex PCR, the TCRdb table keeps only in-frame clones and is missing some. The sample includes about 160,000 clones. Material for sequencing was PBMCs. The receptor source for this set is a man under 40 in good health and CMV-seronegative.

This chain joins TRBV7-9 and TRBJ1-2, with 7 bases aligning to TRBD1. The CDR3 loop spans 15 amino acids. V lost 5 bases and J lost 3; bases outside the gene matches: 9. Germline-derived CDR1 and CDR2 are SEHNR and FQNEAQ (reference sequence). The CDR3 DNA sequence: TGTGCCAGCAGCCCCTCCGGACAGGAAGACTATGGCTACACCTTC. Its translation is CASSPSGQEDYGYTF.

The chain employs TRBV5-1 and TRBJ2-5; D is ambiguous. Germline assignment: CDR1 SGHRS and CDR2 YFSETQ. Trimming removed 0 bases at V and 2 bases at J, with 11 bases between. CDR3 length: 15 residues. CDR3 bases: TGCGCCAGCAGCTTGGGGTCGGCCGGGCAAGAGACCCAGTACTTC. As protein: CASSLGSAGQETQYF.

The rearrangement links TRBV19 to TRBJ2-1, with 8 bases that match TRBD1. CDR3 length equals 14 residues. Germline V gives CDR1 LNHDA, CDR2 SQIVND (reference sequence). V gave up 3 bases and J gave up 9 bases; unmatched junction bases: 7. Here the CDR3 DNA reads TGTGCCAGTAGTATTGGGCAGGGGGCTGGTGAGCAGTTCTTC. Residues: CASSIGQGAGEQFF.